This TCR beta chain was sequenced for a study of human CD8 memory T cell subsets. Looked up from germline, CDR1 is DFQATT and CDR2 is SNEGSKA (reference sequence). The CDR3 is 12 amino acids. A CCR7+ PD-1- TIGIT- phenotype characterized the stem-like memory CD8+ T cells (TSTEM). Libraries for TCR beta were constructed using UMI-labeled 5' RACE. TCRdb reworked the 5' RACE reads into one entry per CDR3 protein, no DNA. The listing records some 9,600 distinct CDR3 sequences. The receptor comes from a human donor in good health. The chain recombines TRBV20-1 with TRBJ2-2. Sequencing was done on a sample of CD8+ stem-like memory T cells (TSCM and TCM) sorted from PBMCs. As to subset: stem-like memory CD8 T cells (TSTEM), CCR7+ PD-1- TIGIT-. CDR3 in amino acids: CSVLAVTGELFF.